This TCR beta chain was identified during a study of cytomegalovirus exposure and HLA in healthy donors. Samples came from healthy bone marrow donors. It was with 60 Vbeta and 13 Jbeta primers that the PCR ran. The repertoire was sequenced with immunoSEQ multiplex PCR; TCRdb's copy has only in-frame clones and lacks some. The sample consists of approximately 220,000 clones, 60% to 85% of them appearing once. Germline loops: CDR1 SGDLS, CDR2 YYNGEE. The CDR3 contains 17 residues. The V and J ends lost 0 bases and 3 bases, in that order; junction bases with no gene match: 7. The sample comprised PBMCs. This TCR was sampled from a man between 35 and 55 years old in good health and CMV-seronegative. This chain joins TRBV9 and TRBJ2-3, with 10 bases lining up with TRBD2. In DNA form, the CDR3 reads TGTGCCAGCAGCGTAGACAGCACGGGACTAGCGACAGATACGCAGTATTTT. Translation gives CASSVDSTGLATDTQYF.